This T cell receptor (beta chain) was captured by sequencing in a study of blood T cell repertoires in COVID-19. Turning to the study itself: Acute and convalescent COVID-19 specimens originated in the United States, Italy and Spain.

This clone showed up just a few times. The method was immunoSEQ multiplex PCR; TCRdb's version includes in-frame clones alone and lacks a portion of them. The sample yields roughly 30,000 clones, roughly 70% seen once. Germline CDR1 MDHEN, CDR2 SYDVKM. The CDR3 is made up of 17 amino acids. Unmatched junction bases numbered 8, after V lost 5 bases and J lost 2 bases. Input material: peripheral blood. The sequence was obtained from a boy aged 2 to 10 with active or convalescent COVID-19. The chain carries TRBV28 and TRBJ2-3; TRBD2 agrees at 12 bases. The CDR3 DNA sequence: TGTGCCAGCAGTCCCCTGACTAGCGGGGGTGCCACAGATACGCAGTATTTT. Translation: CASSPLTSGGATDTQYF. Full variable domain (rest looked up from reference TRBV28 and TRBJ2-3): DVKVTQSSRYLVKRTGEKVFLECVQDMDHENMFWYRQDPGLGLRLIYFSYDVKMKEKGDIPEGYSVSREKKERFSLILESASTNQTSMYLCASSPLTSGGATDTQYFGPGTRLTVL.